The entry below gives a single T cell receptor (beta chain) sequence along with its context. Its cognate antigen is unknown. This beta chain is off target for a library built for alpha chains, so its abundance means little. One entry per CDR3 protein results from TCRdb running MiXCR on the 5' RACE reads. This sample has some 3,000 distinct CDR3 sequences; about a sixth occur once, and the top ten carry around 13%. The data derive from a study of spatial heterogeneity in lung cancer. On the study more broadly: On average, each unique TCR and UMI combination appeared more than ten times in raw reads.

Overall study results and limits: Counts of expanded intratumoral alpha and beta TCRs tracked tumor mutation counts. There was tracking of ubiquitous and regional nonsynonymous mutations by the respective counts of ubiquitous and regional expanded TCRs.

CDR3 length: 11 amino acids. Germline V gene lookup returns CDR1 SGHNT and CDR2 YYREEE (reference sequence). Trimming shortened V by 7 bases and J by 3 bases, and 8 bases separated the two germline ends. Documented time point: sample taken at primary tumor resection. Unsorted tumor, nontumor lung tissue or cryopreserved PBMC supplied the whole RNA. The chain has TRBV5-4 and TRBJ2-7, with no clear D. This clonotype originated in a male donor with early-stage non-small cell lung cancer. The sequencing used lung tumor tissue, collected at surgery. CDR3 bases: TGTGCCAGCTCCTCGGACTACGAGCAGTACTTC. Translation: CASSSDYEQYF.